This T cell receptor beta chain appears in the sequencing data of a study of T cell responses to AZD1222 COVID-19 vaccine. Study-level findings and limits: The study found vaccine-associated CD4 TCRs spanning spike, dominant at 160-218 and 743-854. Unmutated regions of variants are reportedly targeted by nearly half of spike-specific TCRs. Baseline seropositivity characterized only 5 or 6 AZD1222 recipients.

The germline V gene encodes CDR1 SGHAT and CDR2 FQNNGV. After removal of 3 bases from V and 5 bases from J, the junction contained 4 bases not matched to a gene. The CDR3 is 14 residues long. This table comes from immunoSEQ multiplex PCR, and its TCRdb copy is limited to in-frame clones, with some not included. The repertoire consists of about 99,000 clones, with 91% occurring once and the leading ten covering approximately 9%. Pooling of second doses given at about 4 or about 12 weeks was done. About this clone itself: What it binds is unknown.

This chain links TRBV11-2 with TRBJ1-1, with 9 bases identical to TRBD1. This TCR derives from an adult who received the AZD1222 COVID-19 vaccine. Sequences were derived from peripheral blood, sampled 28 days after the second AZD1222 dose. The chain's CDR3 is CASSLGQGRTEAFF. DNA for the CDR3: TGTGCCAGCAGCTTGGGACAGGGTAGAACTGAAGCTTTCTTT.